This paragraph covers one T cell receptor beta chain sequence. Its antigen is unknown. There are no base qualities to consult, and no much larger clone falls within one base. These data are taken from a study of T cell changes during pregnancy in multiple sclerosis (dated by TCRdb to between 2019 and 2020). General notes on the study: In women with multiple sclerosis, the researchers looked at how the T cell repertoire shifted as pregnancy progressed.

The method was the immunoSEQ multiplex PCR assay. Entries here come from immuneACCESS through TCRdb and include only in-frame sequences with V and J called. Some clones fail to appear in such tables; in the studies checked, an unresolved V gene covers under half of the shortfall, and the cause of the remainder is unknown. The sample table holds tens of thousands of clones, of which 80% to 95% were seen once. Under 0.6% of the sample belongs to the ten largest clones. V is cut by 6 bases and J by 0 bases, and the space between the germline ends is 3 bases. From the germline V gene, CDR1 is MGHRA and CDR2 is YSYEKL. The CDR3 starts with the cysteine, ends with the phenylalanine, and has 12 residues. Only CDR3 DNA is held: 36 bases, read in frame from base 1.

This TCR was recovered from a female donor with multiple sclerosis, enrolled in a pregnancy study. The V and J segments used are TRBV4-1 and TRBJ1-5, with the D gene uncertain. The sample was CD4+ T cells from peripheral blood mononuclear cells, taken in the second trimester of pregnancy. This receptor carries the CDR3 CASSNSNQPQHF. The DNA reads as follows: TGCGCCAGCAGTAATAGCAATCAGCCCCAGCATTTT.